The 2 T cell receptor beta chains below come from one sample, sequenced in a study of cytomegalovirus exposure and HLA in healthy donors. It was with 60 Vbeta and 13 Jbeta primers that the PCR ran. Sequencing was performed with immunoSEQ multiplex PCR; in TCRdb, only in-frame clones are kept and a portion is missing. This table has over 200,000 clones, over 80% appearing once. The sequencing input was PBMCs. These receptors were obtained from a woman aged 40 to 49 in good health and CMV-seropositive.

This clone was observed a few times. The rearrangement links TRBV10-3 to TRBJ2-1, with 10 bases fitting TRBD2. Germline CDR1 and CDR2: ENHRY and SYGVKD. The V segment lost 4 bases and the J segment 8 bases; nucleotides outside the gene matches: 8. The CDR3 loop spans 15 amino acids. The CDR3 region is CAISAREREGDEQFF. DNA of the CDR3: TGTGCCATCAGTGCCCGGGAGCGGGAGGGTGATGAGCAGTTCTTC.

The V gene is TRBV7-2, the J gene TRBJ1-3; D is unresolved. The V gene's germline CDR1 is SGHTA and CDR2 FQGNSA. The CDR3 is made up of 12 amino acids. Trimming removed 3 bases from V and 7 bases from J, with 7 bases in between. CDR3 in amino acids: CASSLTGNTIYF. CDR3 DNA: TGTGCCAGCAGCTTGACGGGGAACACCATATATTTT.